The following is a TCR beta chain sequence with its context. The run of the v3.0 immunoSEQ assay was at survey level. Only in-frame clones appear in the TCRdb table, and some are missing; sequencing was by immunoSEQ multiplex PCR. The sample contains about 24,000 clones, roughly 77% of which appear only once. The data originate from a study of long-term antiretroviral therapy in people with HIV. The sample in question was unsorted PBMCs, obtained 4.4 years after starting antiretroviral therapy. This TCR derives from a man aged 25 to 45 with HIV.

Written as DNA, the CDR3 is TGTGCCAGCAGTTACTCGGAGACGCAGTATTTT. It encodes CASSYSETQYF. This rearrangement joins TRBV6-5 to TRBJ2-3; D gene uncertain. Trimming removed 0 bases at V and 9 bases at J, with 4 bases between. The germline gives CDR1 MNHEY, CDR2 SVGAGI. The CDR3 has 11 residues.